These T cell receptor beta chains were read from a single sample in a study of blood T cell repertoires in COVID-19. The method was immunoSEQ multiplex PCR; TCRdb's version includes in-frame clones alone and lacks a portion of them. Of 150,000 or so clones in the sample, about 73% were seen once. The sequenced material came from peripheral blood. The receptors shown here come from a man aged 80 or over with acute or convalescent COVID-19. CDR3s include the opening cysteine and the closing phenylalanine or tryptophan. A D gene is named only where the DNA matches it firmly. Only part of the rows carry a size: once, few, many, or a class if the clone is expanded.

V gene,clone size,D gene,J gene,CDR3 protein,CDR3 DNA
TRBV11-2,few,-,TRBJ1-2,CASSPQSTGTYGYTF,TGTGCCAGCAGCCCCCAATCTACGGGGACTTATGGCTACACCTTC
TRBV4-3,-,-,TRBJ1-4,CASSQSRAQVGTNEKLFF,TGCGCCAGCAGCCAATCCAGGGCCCAGGTCGGAACTAATGAAAAACTGTTTTTT
TRBV6-1,few,-,TRBJ1-5,CASSDHYPRAAGLNQPQHF,TGTGCCAGCAGTGACCACTATCCGAGGGCGGCGGGGCTCAATCAGCCCCAGCATTTT
TRBV6-5,-,-,TRBJ2-3,CASSYSGLRSDTQYF,TGTGCCAGCAGTTACTCGGGACTCCGTTCAGATACGCAGTATTTT
TRBV9,-,TRBD2,TRBJ2-5,CASSVDSGGPQETQYF,TGTGCCAGCAGCGTAGATAGCGGGGGGCCTCAAGAGACCCAGTACTTC
TRBV7-2,-,TRBD2,TRBJ2-7,CASISGTRASVQYF,TGTGCCAGCATCAGCGGGACTAGGGCTTCTGTGCAGTACTTC
TRBV3-1/TRBV3-2,-,-,TRBJ1-5,CASSQGLGNQPQHF,TGTGCCAGCAGCCAAGGATTAGGCAATCAGCCCCAGCATTTT
TRBV7-2,-,-,TRBJ2-2,CASSLTGFLTGELFF,TGTGCCAGCAGCTTAACGGGTTTCTTAACCGGGGAGCTGTTTTTT
TRBV5-4,-,TRBD1,TRBJ2-1,CASSPGQANYNEQFF,TGTGCCAGCAGCCCCGGACAGGCGAACTACAATGAGCAGTTCTTC
TRBV7-2,once,TRBD2,TRBJ2-3,CASRQTGLAGPGAQYF,TGTGCCAGCAGGCAAACGGGACTAGCGGGGCCGGGGGCGCAGTATTTT
TRBV2,once,TRBD1,TRBJ1-6,CASRVGTGDFNSPLHF,TGTGCCAGCAGAGTAGGGACAGGGGATTTTAATTCACCCCTCCACTTT
TRBV2,-,-,TRBJ1-2,CASSVQNYGYTF,TGTGCCAGCAGTGTTCAGAACTATGGCTACACCTTC
TRBV19,-,TRBD1,TRBJ2-5,CASSPRQGALQETQYF,TGTGCCAGTAGTCCTAGACAGGGGGCGCTTCAAGAGACCCAGTACTTC
TRBV7-2,-,-,TRBJ1-3,CASSLWAGSGNTIYF,TGTGCCAGCAGCTTATGGGCTGGCTCTGGAAACACCATATATTTT
TRBV19,few,-,TRBJ2-1,CASSPPIAGIYNEQFF,TGTGCCAGTAGTCCCCCCATTGCAGGGATCTACAATGAGCAGTTCTTC
TRBV15,-,-,TRBJ2-2,CATSRDRGELFF,TGTGCCACCAGCAGAGATCGGGGGGAGCTGTTTTTT
TRBV9,-,-,TRBJ2-1,CASSVAQGSVGEQFF,TGTGCCAGCAGCGTAGCACAGGGTAGTGTAGGTGAGCAGTTCTTC
TRBV6-2/TRBV6-3,-,-,TRBJ1-1,CASSVQGEAFF,TGTGCCAGCAGTGTACAGGGAGAAGCTTTCTTT